What follows are 12 T cell receptor beta chains derived from one specimen sequenced in a study of blood T cell repertoires in COVID-19. Measured with immunoSEQ multiplex PCR; TCRdb has only the in-frame clones, and not every one. The sample shows roughly 100,000 clones, 60% to 80% of them seen only once. The sequenced sample consisted of peripheral blood. These receptors were obtained from a man in his fifties or sixties with active or convalescent COVID-19.

This chain uses TRBV6-2 or TRBV6-3 with TRBJ2-3; 7 bases align to TRBD2. Germline CDR1 is MNHEY and CDR2 is SVGEGT. The CDR3 runs 16 residues. Trimming cost V 2 bases and J 1 base; bases outside gene matches: 6. This CDR3 reads CASSYQRDRGTDTQYF. As DNA, the CDR3 is TGTGCCAGCAGTTACCAGCGGGATCGGGGCACAGATACGCAGTATTTT.

This clone was observed many times. The chain employs TRBV10-1 and TRBJ2-1; D is undetermined. Trimming removed 3 bases at V and 2 bases at J, with 11 bases between. CDR1 is WNHNN and CDR2 is SYGVQD in the germline V gene (reference sequence). The CDR3 length is 15 residues. CDR3 loop: CASSDGLNTYNEQFF. For the CDR3, the DNA is TGCGCCAGCAGTGACGGGTTAAATACCTACAATGAGCAGTTCTTC.

This chain links TRBV6-2 or TRBV6-3 with TRBJ2-3; D perhaps matches TRBD2 (6 bases). The germline V and J ends were trimmed by 5 bases and 0 bases, with 12 bases remaining between them. This CDR3 has 15 residues. Germline V gene data show CDR1 as MNHEY and CDR2 as SVGEGT. The CDR3 region has the DNA TGTGCCAGCAGTGCGGGACGGGTTAGCACAGATACGCAGTATTTT. This translates into CASSAGRVSTDTQYF.

V gene TRBV28 combines with J gene TRBJ1-5, with a possible D match to TRBD1 (5 bases). V was trimmed by 6 bases and J by 3 bases, leaving 18 bases between them. CDR3 length equals 16 residues. Germline V lookup: CDR1 MDHEN, CDR2 SYDVKM. The CDR3 DNA follows: TGTGCCAGCAGGCAGGGTGGGGCAGTGGCCAATCAGCCCCAGCATTTT. Translation gives CASRQGGAVANQPQHF.

The rearrangement uses TRBV6-4 and TRBJ2-7; 11 bases align to TRBD2. The CDR3 is 17 amino acids. Germline-derived CDR1 and CDR2 are MRHNA and SNTAGT. The trim removed 6 bases at V and 0 bases at J, leaving 10 bases unmatched. The CDR3, as DNA: TGTGCCAGCAGACGACTAGCGGGGACTACTAGCTCCTACGAGCAGTACTTC. Translation: CASRRLAGTTSSYEQYF.

The chain recombines TRBV6-2 or TRBV6-3 with TRBJ1-5, with TRBD1 matching 9 bases. The germline gives CDR1 MNHEY, CDR2 SVGEGT. The trim removed 2 bases at V and 1 base at J, leaving 6 bases unmatched. The CDR3 spans 17 residues. This CDR3 reads CASSYGGQGASNQPQHF. The DNA of the CDR3 is TGTGCCAGCAGTTACGGGGGACAGGGAGCGAGCAATCAGCCCCAGCATTTT.

In its sample, this clone was seen a few times. The chain joins TRBV7-9 to TRBJ1-3, with 7 bases identical to TRBD1. V gave up 3 bases and J gave up 0 bases; unmatched junction bases: 11. Germline CDR1 is SEHNR and CDR2 is FQNEAQ (reference sequence). The CDR3 consists of 18 residues. CDR3 DNA sequence: TGTGCCAGCAGCTTTTGGACAGGATATACTCGCTCTGGAAACACCATATATTTT. It is translated as CASSFWTGYTRSGNTIYF.

The DNA of the CDR3 is TGTGCCAGCGTTCTCAGGGGTTTCGGGGAGACCCAGTACTTC. Translated, it gives CASVLRGFGETQYF. The chain couples TRBV6-5 to TRBJ2-5, with a tentative D call TRBD1 (6 bases). Trimming removed 8 bases at V and 5 bases at J, with 18 bases between. The CDR3 length is 14 residues. Per germline, CDR1 MNHEY and CDR2 SVGAGI.

This clone has more than one count but fewer than ten. The genes are TRBV6-2 or TRBV6-3 and TRBJ2-7; 7 bases map to TRBD2. J lost 7 bases, V lost 5 bases, and 14 bases had no gene match. Germline V gene lookup returns CDR1 MNHEY and CDR2 SVGEGT. This CDR3 is 15 amino acids long. CDR3 bases: TGTGCCAGCAGTACGGCGCTAGCGGACACGGGTGAGCAGTACGTC. The encoded protein is CASSTALADTGEQYV.

This chain connects TRBV27 to TRBJ2-1; D is ambiguous. This CDR3 region has 16 residues. The ends were cut back, 6 bases at V and 5 bases at J, with 20 bases in the middle. Germline values: CDR1 MNHEY, CDR2 SMNVEV (reference sequence). CDR3 loop: CASSLSSGWAHNEQFF. CDR3 DNA: TGTGCCAGCAGCCTATCTTCCGGTTGGGCCCACAATGAGCAGTTCTTC.

The chain uses TRBV7-9 and TRBJ2-1, with TRBD2 matching over 9 bases. The CDR3 runs 14 residues. After removal of 11 bases from V and 7 bases from J, the junction contained 12 bases not matched to a gene. Germline V CDR1 and CDR2: SEHNR, FQNEAQ (reference sequence). CDR3 nucleotide sequence: TGTGCCCTACTAGGCGGGAGGGCCGAAAATGAGCAGTTCTTC. Translated, it gives CALLGGRAENEQFF.

The chain recombines TRBV6-2 or TRBV6-3 with TRBJ2-2; TRBD2 aligns across 11 bases. J was trimmed by 5 bases and V by 6 bases; bases with no gene match: 2. The CDR3 is 14 amino acids. Germline values: CDR1 MNHEY, CDR2 SVGEGT. This CDR3 reads CASSRTSGTGELFF. The CDR3 DNA reads TGTGCCAGCAGCCGGACTAGCGGGACCGGGGAGCTGTTTTTT.